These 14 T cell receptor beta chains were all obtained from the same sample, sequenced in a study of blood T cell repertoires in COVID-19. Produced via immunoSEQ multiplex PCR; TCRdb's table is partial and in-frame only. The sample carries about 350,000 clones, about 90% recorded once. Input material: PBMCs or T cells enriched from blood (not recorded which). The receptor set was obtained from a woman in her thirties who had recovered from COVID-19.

CDR3 nucleotide sequence: TGTGCCTGGACCTGGGGAGGAGCGGGGGCCCCAGGGAAAGATACGCAGTATTTT. Amino acids: CAWTWGGAGAPGKDTQYF. The chain uses TRBV30 and TRBJ2-3, with 8 bases identical to TRBD2. Germline V lookup: CDR1 GTSNPN, CDR2 SVGIG (reference sequence). CDR3 length: 18 amino acids. V dropped 4 bases and J dropped 5; count of bases not matched to a gene: 20.

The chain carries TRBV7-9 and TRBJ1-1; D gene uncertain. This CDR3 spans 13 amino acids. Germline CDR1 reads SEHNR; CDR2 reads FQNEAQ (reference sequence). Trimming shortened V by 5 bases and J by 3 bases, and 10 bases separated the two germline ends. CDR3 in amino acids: CASSPRVDTEAFF. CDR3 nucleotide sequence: TGTGCCAGCAGCCCCCGGGTAGACACTGAAGCTTTCTTT.

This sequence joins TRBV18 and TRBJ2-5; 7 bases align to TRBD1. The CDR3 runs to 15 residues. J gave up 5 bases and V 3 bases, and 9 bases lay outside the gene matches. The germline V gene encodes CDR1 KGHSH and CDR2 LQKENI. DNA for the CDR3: TGTGCCAGCTCACCGGAGACAGGGAATGCGGAGACCCAGTACTTC. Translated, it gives CASSPETGNAETQYF.

The CDR3 sequence: CSVGRGQYF. Written as DNA, the CDR3 is TGCAGCGTTGGGAGGGGCCAGTACTTC. This rearrangement joins TRBV29-1 to TRBJ2-5, with D perhaps matching TRBD2 (6 bases). The CDR3 is 9 amino acids. Germline loops: CDR1 SQVTM, CDR2 ANQGSEA. Deletions cut 4 bases from V and 10 bases from J, with 7 bases between.

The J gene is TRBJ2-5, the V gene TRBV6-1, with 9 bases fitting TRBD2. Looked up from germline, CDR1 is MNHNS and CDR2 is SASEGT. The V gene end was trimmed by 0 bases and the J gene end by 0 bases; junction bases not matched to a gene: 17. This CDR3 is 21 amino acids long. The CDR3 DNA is TGTGCCAGCAGTGAAGCGCCTTCCCGGCGGGGGGGCTCGGGGTACCAAGAGACCCAGTACTTC. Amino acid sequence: CASSEAPSRRGGSGYQETQYF.

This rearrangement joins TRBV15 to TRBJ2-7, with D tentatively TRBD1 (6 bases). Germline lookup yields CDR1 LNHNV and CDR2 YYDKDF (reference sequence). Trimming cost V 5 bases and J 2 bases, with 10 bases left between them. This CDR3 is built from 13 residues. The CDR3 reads CATSPSGAYEQYF. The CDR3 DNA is TGTGCCACCAGCCCCTCAGGGGCCTACGAGCAGTACTTC.

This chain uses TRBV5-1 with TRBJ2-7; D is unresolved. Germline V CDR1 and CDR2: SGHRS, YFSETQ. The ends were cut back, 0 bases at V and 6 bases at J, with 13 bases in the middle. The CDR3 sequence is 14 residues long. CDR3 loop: CASSLEASASEQYF. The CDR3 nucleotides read TGCGCCAGCAGCTTGGAAGCCAGCGCGAGCGAGCAGTACTTC.

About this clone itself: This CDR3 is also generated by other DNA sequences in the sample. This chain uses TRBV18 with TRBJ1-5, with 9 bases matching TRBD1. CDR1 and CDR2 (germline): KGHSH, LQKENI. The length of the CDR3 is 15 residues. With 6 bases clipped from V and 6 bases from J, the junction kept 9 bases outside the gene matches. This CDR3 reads CASSLGQGRSQPQHF. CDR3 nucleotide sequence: TGTGCCAGCTCGCTGGGACAGGGAAGAAGTCAGCCCCAGCATTTT.

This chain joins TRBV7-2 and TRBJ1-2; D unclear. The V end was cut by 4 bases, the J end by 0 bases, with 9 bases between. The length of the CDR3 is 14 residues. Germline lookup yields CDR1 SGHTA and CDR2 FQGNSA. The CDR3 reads CASSSPGANYGYTF. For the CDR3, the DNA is TGTGCCAGCAGCTCCCCCGGGGCTAACTATGGCTACACCTTC.

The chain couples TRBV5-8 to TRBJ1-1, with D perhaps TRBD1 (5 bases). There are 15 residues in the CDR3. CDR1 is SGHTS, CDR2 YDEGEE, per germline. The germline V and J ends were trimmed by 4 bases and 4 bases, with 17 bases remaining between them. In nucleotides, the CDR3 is TGTGCCAGCAGCCCAAGGGTCGGGGGGGTCACTGAAGCTTTCTTT. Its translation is CASSPRVGGVTEAFF.

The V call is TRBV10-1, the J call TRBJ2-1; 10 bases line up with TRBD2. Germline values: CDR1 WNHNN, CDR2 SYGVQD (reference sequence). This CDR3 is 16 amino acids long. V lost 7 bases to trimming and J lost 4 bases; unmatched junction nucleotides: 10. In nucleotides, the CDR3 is TGCGCCAGCACCAGCCGGCGGACTAGCGGATACAATGAGCAGTTCTTC. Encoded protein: CASTSRRTSGYNEQFF.

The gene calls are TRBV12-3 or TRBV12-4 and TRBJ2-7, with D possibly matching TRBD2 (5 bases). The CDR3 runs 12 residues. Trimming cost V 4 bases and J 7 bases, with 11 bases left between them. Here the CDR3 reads CASSSRSGEQYF. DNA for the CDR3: TGTGCCAGCAGTTCGAGGTCGGGGGAGCAGTACTTC.

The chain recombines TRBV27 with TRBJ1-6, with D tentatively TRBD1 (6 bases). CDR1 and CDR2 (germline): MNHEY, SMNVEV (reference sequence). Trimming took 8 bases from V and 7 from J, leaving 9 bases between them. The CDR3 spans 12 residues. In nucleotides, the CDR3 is TGTGCCAGCTGCAGGGGCAATTCACCCCTCCACTTT. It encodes CASCRGNSPLHF.

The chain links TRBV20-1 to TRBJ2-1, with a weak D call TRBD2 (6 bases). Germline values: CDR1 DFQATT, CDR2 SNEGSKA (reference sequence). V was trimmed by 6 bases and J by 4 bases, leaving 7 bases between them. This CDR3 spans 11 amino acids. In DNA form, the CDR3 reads TGCAGTGCCGGGACTTACAATGAGCAGTTCTTC. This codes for CSAGTYNEQFF.